This record looks at one TCR beta chain sequence and its context. What antigen it recognizes has not been identified. Per-nucleotide qualities are absent, and no much larger clonotype sits a single base away. This sample is part of a study of regulatory and conventional T cells in RAG deficiency (dated by TCRdb to the late 2010s). Broadly, across the study: High-throughput TCR beta sequencing was used to compare the diversity and composition of the Treg, conventional CD4+ and CD8+ T cell repertoires of RAG-deficient patients with those of healthy controls.

Repertoire analyses used roughly 8 healthy control donors as the comparison group. Before genomic DNA extraction, CD8+ T cells lacking CD4 were purified from blood. Library preparation used the immunoSEQ multiplex PCR assay. Rearranged TCR beta chain products were amplified from genomic DNA of sorted T-cell subsets and sequenced. As for the authors' bioinformatics: Shannon entropy and Simpson indices were used to measure how diverse the repertoire of productive TCR beta rearrangements was. To gauge clonal expansion, the frequencies of the 100 most abundant productive TCR beta clonotypes among total reads were added together. A self-reactivity index based on amino acid usage at CDR3beta positions 6 and 7 was applied to the TRB repertoires. Two-way ANOVA was applied to the repertoire analyses, whereas Student t or Mann-Whitney tests were applied to the flow cytometric analyses. Drawn from immuneACCESS, this table holds only the in-frame rearrangements with V and J called that TCRdb kept. Clones are partly lost; checked studies trace under half to an unresolved V gene and leave the rest unexplained. The V and J calls and clone size are taken from that table; D and trimming were inferred from the DNA. The sample table lists around 30,000 clones, about 87% of them with a count of one. Of the sample, roughly 5.4% is held by the ten largest clones.

Looking up the germline V gene yields CDR1 SGDLS and CDR2 YYNGEE. Relative to germline, V is 0 bases shorter and J is 7 bases shorter, with 8 bases between their ends. The CDR3 runs 13 residues from the cysteine to the phenylalanine. Of all the DNA, just the CDR3 is kept, 39 bases in frame from base 1. General findings and caveats noted by the study authors: Rather than being bona fide Treg cells, the sorted CD25-high CD127-low cells in Omenn syndrome patients may represent peripherally activated cells. For some subjects, some analyses of T-cell subsets were not performed. Shorter CDR3 lengths were found in all patient T-cell subsets, and >80% Treg-Tconv repertoire overlap at nucleotide and amino acid level was observed in Omenn syndrome patients. In Omenn syndrome and CID/AS patients compared with controls, about 90-fold fewer unique TCR beta sequences were detected from Treg cells, versus 8.5 to 10-fold fewer for other subsets. Compared with control T-cell subpopulations, the RAG-deficient patients had markedly lower Shannon entropy and higher Simpson indices.

Another study also made use of these data, one on regulatory T cells. In that second paper, the authors write: For the multiplex PCR, 52 forward TRBV primers and 13 reverse TRBJ primers were used, and amplification bias was corrected with both assay-based and computational methods. Repertoires from patients had restricted unique TRB V-J pairs and skewed V and J gene usage, with the strongest effect in regulatory T cells. Between CD3G-deficient patients and healthy controls, the study compared T-cell receptor beta repertoires in sorted regulatory T cells, conventional CD4+ T cells and CD8+ T cells. Ficoll density separation was used to isolate peripheral blood mononuclear cells. A FACSAria cell sorter was used to isolate CD3+ CD8+ CD4- T cells. Within the immunoSEQ assay, multiplex PCR amplified rearranged TRB loci from genomic DNA. Sequencing of the TRB amplicons was done on an Illumina HiSeq platform. Raw sequences were error-filtered and aligned to reference gene sequences by custom algorithms and were subsequently analyzed with the immunoSEQ online tools. The frequencies of productive and nonproductive TRB rearrangements were evaluated among unique sequences as well as among total sequences. For group comparisons, t tests, Mann-Whitney tests or two-way ANOVA were performed in Prism software.

The chain was built from TRBV9 and TRBJ1-3; the D gene cannot be resolved reliably. The clonotype was recovered from a human donor in good health. The sample was CD8+ T cells sorted from blood. The base sequence is TGTGCCAGCAGCGTAGCGGATGTGAACACCATATATTTT. This encodes CASSVADVNTIYF.